A selection of T cell receptor beta chains follows, all from one sample in a study of T cells after yellow fever vaccination. TCRdb fed the 5' RACE reads into MiXCR, producing one record per CDR3 protein. The repertoire consists of fewer than 500,000 distinct CDR3 sequences, with roughly a sixth occurring once and the leading ten covering roughly a sixth. Source: PBMCs, taken before the yellow fever booster vaccination. Receptors were obtained from a man aged 18 to 30 who received the YFV17D yellow fever vaccine. Both conserved end residues are part of each CDR3. The D gene is left open where the match is weak. Clone size is stated in some rows and not others, as once, few, many or a class when expanded.

j_gene: TRBJ2-4
d_gene: -
v_gene: TRBV7-8
abundance: -
CDR3aa: CASSLEGNPAKNIQYF
CDR3nt: TGTGCCAGCAGCTTAGAAGGGAATCCGGCCAAAAACATTCAGTACTTC

j_gene: TRBJ2-5
d_gene: TRBD1
v_gene: TRBV20-1
abundance: many
CDR3aa: CSAPGQGRETQYF
CDR3nt: TGCAGTGCCCCGGGACAGGGAAGGGAGACCCAGTACTTC

j_gene: TRBJ2-1
d_gene: TRBD2
v_gene: TRBV30
abundance: -
CDR3aa: CAWTLAGGSSSYNEQFF
CDR3nt: TGTGCCTGGACCCTAGCGGGGGGTTCCAGCTCCTACAATGAGCAGTTCTTC

j_gene: TRBJ2-1
d_gene: TRBD1
v_gene: TRBV6-2/TRBV6-3
abundance: -
CDR3aa: CASTNTQLKEQGLFGQFF
CDR3nt: TGTGCCAGCACCAACACTCAGTTAAAGGAACAGGGGTTATTCGGTCAGTTCTTC

j_gene: TRBJ1-5
d_gene: TRBD1
v_gene: TRBV29-1
abundance: -
CDR3aa: CSVDRGQGQPQHF
CDR3nt: TGCAGCGTTGATCGAGGACAGGGGCAGCCCCAGCATTTT

j_gene: TRBJ2-1
d_gene: -
v_gene: TRBV14
abundance: -
CDR3aa: CASSQGLIGRWRF
CDR3nt: TGTGCCAGCAGCCAAGGGTTGATAGGCAGATGGAGATTC

j_gene: TRBJ2-3
d_gene: -
v_gene: TRBV7-6
abundance: many
CDR3aa: CASSGWDVTDTQYF
CDR3nt: TGTGCCAGCAGCGGCTGGGACGTCACAGATACGCAGTATTTT

j_gene: TRBJ2-3
d_gene: -
v_gene: TRBV5-1
abundance: -
CDR3aa: CASSLFLPDTQYF
CDR3nt: TGCGCCAGCAGCTTGTTTCTGCCAGATACGCAGTATTTT

j_gene: TRBJ2-5
d_gene: TRBD2
v_gene: TRBV27
abundance: -
CDR3aa: CASSEGRAETQYF
CDR3nt: TGTGCCAGTTCCGAAGGGAGGGCTGAGACCCAGTACTTC

j_gene: TRBJ2-5
d_gene: TRBD1
v_gene: TRBV30
abundance: -
CDR3aa: CAWSERQGRGETQYF
CDR3nt: TGTGCCTGGAGTGAGAGACAGGGGAGAGGAGAGACCCAGTACTTC

j_gene: TRBJ2-1
d_gene: TRBD2
v_gene: TRBV5-1
abundance: -
CDR3aa: CASSAGTGRNEQFF
CDR3nt: TGCGCCAGCAGCGCCGGGACCGGGAGGAATGAGCAGTTCTTC

j_gene: TRBJ2-3
d_gene: -
v_gene: TRBV6-2/TRBV6-3
abundance: -
CDR3aa: CASTYGAAMSSTQYF
CDR3nt: TGTGCCAGCACTTATGGGGCGGCCATGTCTAGTACGCAGTATTTT

j_gene: TRBJ2-3
d_gene: TRBD2
v_gene: TRBV4-2
abundance: few
CDR3aa: CASSQESGGAVDTQYF
CDR3nt: TGTGCCAGCAGCCAAGAAAGCGGGGGGGCCGTAGATACGCAGTATTTT

j_gene: TRBJ2-3
d_gene: -
v_gene: TRBV15
abundance: -
CDR3aa: CATSTRAIDTQYF
CDR3nt: TGTGCCACCAGCACCCGTGCCATAGATACGCAGTATTTT

j_gene: TRBJ1-4
d_gene: -
v_gene: TRBV29-1
abundance: few
CDR3aa: CSAGNRDPNEKLFF
CDR3nt: TGCAGCGCCGGGAACAGGGACCCTAATGAAAAACTGTTTTTT

j_gene: TRBJ1-1
d_gene: -
v_gene: TRBV4-3
abundance: few
CDR3aa: CASSQGHILNTEAFF
CDR3nt: TGCGCCAGCAGCCAAGGCCACATACTGAACACTGAAGCTTTCTTT

j_gene: TRBJ2-3
d_gene: -
v_gene: TRBV7-2
abundance: many
CDR3aa: CASSLTFGGDTQYF
CDR3nt: TGTGCCAGCAGCTTAACGTTCGGGGGCGATACGCAGTATTTT

j_gene: TRBJ1-6
d_gene: -
v_gene: TRBV20-1
abundance: -
CDR3aa: CSAPDRNSPLHF
CDR3nt: TGCAGTGCCCCCGACAGAAATTCACCCCTCCACTTT

j_gene: TRBJ1-2
d_gene: -
v_gene: TRBV20-1
abundance: few
CDR3aa: CSASVLPYGYTF
CDR3nt: TGCAGTGCTAGTGTCCTGCCCTATGGCTACACCTTC

j_gene: TRBJ2-7
d_gene: TRBD2
v_gene: TRBV7-2
abundance: few
CDR3aa: CASSPRVAGGYEQYF
CDR3nt: TGTGCCAGCAGTCCAAGGGTAGCGGGGGGCTACGAGCAGTACTTC

j_gene: TRBJ1-5
d_gene: TRBD1
v_gene: TRBV28
abundance: few
CDR3aa: CASSQWTGGDQPQHF
CDR3nt: TGTGCCAGCAGTCAATGGACAGGGGGGGATCAGCCCCAGCATTTT

j_gene: TRBJ1-1
d_gene: -
v_gene: TRBV29-1
abundance: -
CDR3aa: CSVERQPTTEAFF
CDR3nt: TGCAGCGTTGAGCGGCAGCCGACCACTGAAGCTTTCTTT

j_gene: TRBJ2-1
d_gene: -
v_gene: TRBV7-2
abundance: -
CDR3aa: CASSLVPGNEQFF
CDR3nt: TGTGCCAGCAGCTTAGTTCCAGGGAATGAGCAGTTCTTC

j_gene: TRBJ1-6
d_gene: TRBD1
v_gene: TRBV2
abundance: -
CDR3aa: CATQTGENSPLHF
CDR3nt: TGTGCCACCCAGACAGGGGAGAATTCACCCCTCCACTTT

j_gene: TRBJ1-1
d_gene: TRBD1
v_gene: TRBV6-1
abundance: few
CDR3aa: CASSPYGQGGTEAFF
CDR3nt: TGTGCCAGCAGTCCATACGGACAGGGAGGGACTGAAGCTTTCTTT

j_gene: TRBJ1-1
d_gene: TRBD1
v_gene: TRBV7-9
abundance: -
CDR3aa: CAGAGGSGEAFF
CDR3nt: TGTGCCGGTGCAGGGGGCTCAGGTGAAGCTTTCTTT

j_gene: TRBJ2-1
d_gene: TRBD2
v_gene: TRBV30
abundance: many
CDR3aa: CAWSVPSGLGNEQFF
CDR3nt: TGTGCCTGGAGTGTCCCTAGCGGACTGGGGAATGAGCAGTTCTTC

j_gene: TRBJ1-5
d_gene: -
v_gene: TRBV28
abundance: -
CDR3aa: CSSSKGTGNQPQHF
CDR3nt: TGTTCCAGCAGTAAGGGAACGGGCAATCAGCCCCAGCATTTT

j_gene: TRBJ2-1
d_gene: -
v_gene: TRBV9
abundance: few
CDR3aa: CASSVGWGRNEQFF
CDR3nt: TGTGCCAGCAGCGTAGGGTGGGGAAGGAATGAGCAGTTCTTC

j_gene: TRBJ2-3
d_gene: TRBD2
v_gene: TRBV15
abundance: many
CDR3aa: CATSRGTSGASTDTQYF
CDR3nt: TGTGCCACCAGCAGAGGTACTAGCGGGGCTAGCACAGATACGCAGTATTTT

j_gene: TRBJ2-7
d_gene: -
v_gene: TRBV25-1
abundance: -
CDR3aa: CASSQDLVEQYF
CDR3nt: TGTGCCAGCAGTCAGGATCTGGTCGAGCAGTACTTC

j_gene: TRBJ2-3
d_gene: TRBD2
v_gene: TRBV12-3/TRBV12-4
abundance: -
CDR3aa: CASSPGLALYF
CDR3nt: TGTGCCAGCAGCCCGGGACTAGCTTTGTATTTT

j_gene: TRBJ1-1
d_gene: TRBD1
v_gene: TRBV15
abundance: few
CDR3aa: CATSTPGGNTEAFF
CDR3nt: TGTGCCACCAGCACTCCAGGGGGAAACACTGAAGCTTTCTTT

j_gene: TRBJ2-4
d_gene: -
v_gene: TRBV5-1
abundance: -
CDR3aa: CASSLEWGNIQYF
CDR3nt: TGCGCCAGCAGCTTAGAATGGGGAAACATTCAGTACTTC

j_gene: TRBJ2-1
d_gene: TRBD2
v_gene: TRBV5-8
abundance: few
CDR3aa: CASSLSGASYNEQFF
CDR3nt: TGTGCCAGCAGCTTGAGCGGGGCCTCCTACAATGAGCAGTTCTTC

j_gene: TRBJ1-5
d_gene: -
v_gene: TRBV27
abundance: -
CDR3aa: CASSYGGGYQPQHF
CDR3nt: TGTGCCAGCAGTTATGGAGGAGGGTATCAGCCCCAGCATTTT

j_gene: TRBJ1-1
d_gene: -
v_gene: TRBV4-1
abundance: few
CDR3aa: CASSQAKGRPLNTEAFF
CDR3nt: TGCGCCAGCAGCCAAGCCAAGGGAAGGCCCTTGAACACTGAAGCTTTCTTT

j_gene: TRBJ1-2
d_gene: -
v_gene: TRBV9
abundance: few
CDR3aa: CASSVGQANYGYTF
CDR3nt: TGTGCCAGCAGCGTGGGCCAGGCTAACTATGGCTACACCTTC

j_gene: TRBJ2-3
d_gene: -
v_gene: TRBV7-6
abundance: few
CDR3aa: CASSSYTRTDTQYF
CDR3nt: TGTGCCAGCAGTTCTTATACTCGGACAGATACGCAGTATTTT

j_gene: TRBJ1-1
d_gene: -
v_gene: TRBV18
abundance: -
CDR3aa: CASSPGSGNTEAFF
CDR3nt: TGTGCCAGCTCACCGGGGTCCGGGAACACTGAAGCTTTCTTT

j_gene: TRBJ2-1
d_gene: -
v_gene: TRBV5-1
abundance: -
CDR3aa: CASSVQTGSSYNEQFF
CDR3nt: TGCGCCAGCAGCGTCCAGACAGGAAGCTCCTACAATGAGCAGTTCTTC

j_gene: TRBJ2-5
d_gene: TRBD2
v_gene: TRBV20-1
abundance: -
CDR3aa: CSARPIPGLAHRAQETQYF
CDR3nt: TGCAGTGCTAGACCCATACCGGGACTAGCTCACAGGGCTCAAGAGACCCAGTACTTC

j_gene: TRBJ2-3
d_gene: TRBD1
v_gene: TRBV28
abundance: -
CDR3aa: CASSFGDRDGTQYF
CDR3nt: TGTGCCAGCAGTTTCGGGGACAGGGATGGGACGCAGTATTTT

j_gene: TRBJ2-3
d_gene: -
v_gene: TRBV29-1
abundance: many
CDR3aa: CSVVSLLSTDTQYF
CDR3nt: TGCAGCGTTGTCAGCCTCCTGAGCACAGATACGCAGTATTTT

j_gene: TRBJ2-7
d_gene: TRBD2
v_gene: TRBV7-2
abundance: -
CDR3aa: CASSPTPTAGASLAEQYF
CDR3nt: TGTGCCAGCAGCCCTACGCCGACAGCGGGGGCCTCGCTGGCCGAGCAGTACTTC

j_gene: TRBJ2-7
d_gene: TRBD2
v_gene: TRBV6-1
abundance: few
CDR3aa: CASRDSGGSYEQYF
CDR3nt: TGTGCCAGCCGAGATAGCGGGGGTTCCTACGAGCAGTACTTC

j_gene: TRBJ2-5
d_gene: TRBD2
v_gene: TRBV12-3/TRBV12-4
abundance: many
CDR3aa: CASSPGLAGVQYF
CDR3nt: TGTGCCAGCAGTCCGGGACTAGCGGGGGTACAGTACTTC

j_gene: TRBJ2-5
d_gene: -
v_gene: TRBV7-9
abundance: -
CDR3aa: CASYHWDDEETQYF
CDR3nt: TGTGCCAGTTACCATTGGGACGACGAGGAGACCCAGTACTTC

j_gene: TRBJ1-1
d_gene: -
v_gene: TRBV20-1
abundance: -
CDR3aa: CSAPGEVKETEAFF
CDR3nt: TGCAGTGCCCCAGGCGAGGTAAAGGAGACTGAAGCTTTCTTT

j_gene: TRBJ1-1
d_gene: -
v_gene: TRBV7-9
abundance: many
CDR3aa: CASSLGSEAFF
CDR3nt: TGTGCCAGCAGCTTAGGCAGCGAAGCTTTCTTT

j_gene: TRBJ2-3
d_gene: -
v_gene: TRBV20-1
abundance: -
CDR3aa: CSASSVSGTVDTQYF
CDR3nt: TGCAGTGCTAGTTCTGTTTCAGGTACCGTCGATACGCAGTATTTT

j_gene: TRBJ2-2
d_gene: TRBD1
v_gene: TRBV5-4
abundance: few
CDR3aa: CASSHGQATNTGELFF
CDR3nt: TGTGCCAGCAGCCACGGACAGGCGACGAACACCGGGGAGCTGTTTTTT

j_gene: TRBJ2-1
d_gene: TRBD2
v_gene: TRBV7-2
abundance: few
CDR3aa: CASSQYLPGLAGVDSYNEQFF
CDR3nt: TGTGCCAGCAGCCAATACCTCCCGGGACTAGCGGGGGTTGACTCCTACAATGAGCAGTTCTTC

j_gene: TRBJ2-2
d_gene: -
v_gene: TRBV2
abundance: once
CDR3aa: CASIRRPPGELFF
CDR3nt: TGTGCCAGCATCCGCAGGCCCCCCGGGGAGCTGTTTTTT

j_gene: TRBJ2-3
d_gene: -
v_gene: TRBV7-2
abundance: few
CDR3aa: CASSLDWGSTDTQYF
CDR3nt: TGTGCCAGCAGCTTAGATTGGGGAAGCACAGATACGCAGTATTTT

j_gene: TRBJ2-7
d_gene: TRBD1
v_gene: TRBV7-6
abundance: -
CDR3aa: CASSFGQGVYEQYF
CDR3nt: TGTGCCAGCAGCTTCGGACAGGGGGTATACGAGCAGTACTTC

j_gene: TRBJ1-2
d_gene: -
v_gene: TRBV12-3/TRBV12-4
abundance: few
CDR3aa: CASNGGLGQGVHYDYTF
CDR3nt: TGTGCCAGCAATGGGGGACTCGGGCAGGGAGTTCATTATGACTACACCTTC

j_gene: TRBJ2-3
d_gene: -
v_gene: TRBV12-3/TRBV12-4
abundance: -
CDR3aa: CASSFIGGRGDTQYF
CDR3nt: TGTGCCAGCAGTTTTATCGGGGGGCGGGGAGATACGCAGTATTTT

j_gene: TRBJ2-3
d_gene: -
v_gene: TRBV5-4
abundance: -
CDR3aa: CASRESEDSGTDTQYF
CDR3nt: TGTGCCAGCAGAGAGTCGGAGGATAGCGGCACAGATACGCAGTATTTT